The rows below give T cell receptor beta chains drawn from one sample of a study of OX40 agonist ivuxolimab in advanced cancers. Generated by immunoSEQ multiplex PCR, the TCRdb table keeps only in-frame clones and is missing some. The table has approximately 28,000 clones, about four fifths seen once. The sample in question was CD4+ or CD8+ T cells sorted from blood, obtained in a trial of the OX40 agonist ivuxolimab. The source of these receptors is an adult with an advanced solid tumor such as melanoma, head and neck, liver or kidney cancer. Each CDR3 is given with its conserved first and last residue. Each record gives: J gene, V gene, CDR3 protein.

TRBJ2-5 | TRBV7-6 | CASSLGGGSYQETQYF
TRBJ1-5 | TRBV27 | CASSLEDNQPQHF
TRBJ2-1 | TRBV9 | CASSVENSDSYNEQFF
TRBJ2-2 | TRBV5-1 | CASSLTGLSGELFF
TRBJ2-5 | TRBV4-3 | CASSQDSGPLQETQYF
TRBJ2-2 | TRBV7-2 | CASSRSASGFTGELFF
TRBJ2-1 | TRBV18 | CASSPPKTETNNEQFF
TRBJ2-5 | TRBV10-1 | CASSSTVVVETQYF
TRBJ2-1 | TRBV19 | CASSNGAEQFF
TRBJ2-1 | TRBV10-3 | CAISPEGQVVYNEQFF
TRBJ2-3 | TRBV7-3 | CASSPSGSTDTQYF
TRBJ2-7 | TRBV6-5 | CASSSVRQYF
TRBJ2-7 | TRBV27 | CASSQGGQVPLSSYEQYF
TRBJ2-7 | TRBV27 | CASSIGTVGYEQYF
TRBJ2-1 | TRBV7-6 | CASSQGTPSYNEQFF
TRBJ2-3 | TRBV7-6 | CASSPGGGLTDTQYF
TRBJ2-7 | TRBV7-2 | CASSFFAGGTYEQYF
TRBJ2-1 | TRBV6-4 | CASSDPPNEQFF
TRBJ1-2 | TRBV9 | CASSHPRDSSNYGYTF
TRBJ1-5 | TRBV6-1 | CASSEGVYSNQPQHF
TRBJ1-1 | TRBV4-1 | CASSRPGSSNTEAFF
TRBJ2-5 | TRBV5-4 | CASSLESETQYF
TRBJ1-1 | TRBV7-9 | CASTYGGGAWTEAFF
TRBJ2-2 | TRBV7-8 | CASSLLAGGPRTGELFF
TRBJ1-4 | TRBV30 | CAWSVPLVTFATNEKLFF
TRBJ2-7 | TRBV4-1 | CASSQDTGLSFREQYF
TRBJ2-7 | TRBV11-1 | CASSLAFGLYEQYF
TRBJ2-7 | TRBV7-6 | CASSLGGLLYEQYF
TRBJ2-5 | TRBV2 | CASSEWPGGRETQYF
TRBJ1-1 | TRBV5-5 | CASSYRPQTGGNTEAFF
TRBJ1-4 | TRBV18 | CASRGGGNEKLFF
TRBJ2-1 | TRBV2 | CASSFPLSEHGNEQFF
TRBJ2-2 | TRBV6-5 | CASSYGDRDVTGELFF
TRBJ2-7 | TRBV11-3 | CASSLGWTSGLLSYEQYF
TRBJ2-1 | TRBV7-9 | CASSRTSGLYNEQFF
TRBJ2-5 | TRBV9 | CASSVSSGGAAETQYF
TRBJ2-5 | TRBV5-1 | CASSTVTNQETQYF
TRBJ2-7 | TRBV7-9 | CASSLAGTGSYEQYF
TRBJ2-1 | TRBV9 | CASSVGTTEQFF
TRBJ1-5 | TRBV28 | CASSLPGTGNQPQHF
TRBJ2-2 | TRBV7-6 | CAIRVFRDDTGELFF